This T cell receptor (beta chain) appears in the sequencing data of a study of identifying expanded T cells in peripheral blood. The germline V and J ends were trimmed by 3 bases and 3 bases, with 17 bases remaining between them. This CDR3 is built from 16 residues. Germline assignment: CDR1 LGHNA and CDR2 YNFKEQ. Produced via immunoSEQ multiplex PCR; TCRdb's table is partial and in-frame only. The sample shows 60,000 to 80,000 clones, 75% to 90% of them seen only once. The sequenced sample consisted of blood. The chain recombines TRBV4-2 with TRBJ1-1, with D perhaps TRBD1 (5 bases). The sequence derives from a person aged 18 to 75 in good health. CDR3 in amino acids: CASSQGWGGDDTEAFF. Here the CDR3 DNA reads TGTGCCAGCAGCCAGGGGTGGGGCGGTGATGACACTGAAGCTTTCTTT.